The present entry profiles one TCR beta chain with its context. This sample was taken from a study of shared clonotypes between healthy human individuals. Method: immunoSEQ multiplex PCR; TCRdb's copy keeps in-frame clones and lacks some. The repertoire has roughly 650,000 clones, roughly 97% of them found once; the top ten carry 0.057%. Germline CDR1 reads MDHEN; CDR2 reads SYDVKM. V lost 4 bases to trimming and J lost 0 bases, with 9 bases between them. The CDR3 loop spans 14 amino acids. What was sequenced was naive CD4+ T cells sorted from blood. Stated subset: CD45RA+ positively selected. The clonotype comes from a woman aged 25 to 39 in good health. This chain links TRBV28 with TRBJ1-1; the D gene is possibly TRBD1 (5 bases). CDR3 sequence (DNA): TGTGCCAGCAGTTCGTCGGGGGTGAACACTGAAGCTTTCTTT. This codes for CASSSSGVNTEAFF.